The 21 T cell receptor beta chains reported below all come from one sample, sequenced in a study of blood T cells in healthy people across ages. A second about 7 to 12 cycle PCR used barcoded and J-beta primers. TCRdb analysed the 5' RACE reads with MiXCR anew, one entry per CDR3 protein. The sample has approximately 800,000 distinct CDR3 sequences; more than 50% are singletons. Specimen: blood. Receptors were obtained from a man in his forties in good health.

The chain employs TRBV27 and TRBJ2-1; TRBD2 aligns across 11 bases. Losses at the gene ends were 6 bases for V and 7 bases for J; bases not matched to a gene: 11. This CDR3 contains 16 residues. Germline V gene data show CDR1 as MNHEY and CDR2 as SMNVEV (reference sequence). In nucleotides, the CDR3 is TGTGCCAGCAGCGGACCGGGACTAGCGGCCCGGAATGAGCAGTTCTTC. Translation: CASSGPGLAARNEQFF.

A few counts support this clonotype. The chain links TRBV7-2 to TRBJ1-6, with TRBD1 matching over 7 bases. There are 17 residues in the CDR3. With 3 bases clipped from V and 5 bases from J, the junction kept 10 bases outside the gene matches. Germline assignment: CDR1 SGHTA and CDR2 FQGNSA. The CDR3 sequence: CASSFYRTGLNNSPLHF. CDR3 coding DNA: TGTGCCAGCAGCTTTTATAGGACAGGATTGAATAATTCACCCCTCCACTTT. Based on the CDR3 plus reference TRBV7-2 and TRBJ1-6, the full variable domain is GAGVSQSPSNKVTEKGKDVELRCDPISGHTALYWYRQSLGQGLEFLIYFQGNSAPDKSGLPSDRFSAERTGGSVSTLTIQRTQQEDSAVYLCASSFYRTGLNNSPLHFGNGTRLTVT.

The chain carries TRBV24-1 and TRBJ1-2, with D possibly TRBD1 on 5 matching bases. This CDR3 contains 14 residues. Trimming stripped 3 bases from V and 3 bases from J, with 10 bases between. In germline, CDR1 is KGHDR, CDR2 SFDVKD. The DNA for the CDR3 is TGTGCCACCAGTGATCGGGACCGACACTATGGCTACACCTTC. This translates into CATSDRDRHYGYTF.

The chain links TRBV3-1 to TRBJ1-5; weak D call: TRBD1 (5 bases). The CDR3 sequence is 15 residues long. Germline loops: CDR1 LGHDT, CDR2 YNNKEL (reference sequence). Trimming removed 1 base from V and 1 base from J, with 8 bases in between. CDR3 residues: CASSQGRGSNQPQHF. DNA for the CDR3: TGTGCCAGCAGCCAAGGACGGGGGAGCAATCAGCCCCAGCATTTT.

This sequence joins TRBV27 and TRBJ2-1; D not certain. The CDR3 has 14 residues. V was shortened by 2 bases and J by 3 bases, with 8 bases between the two germline ends. Germline V gives CDR1 MNHEY, CDR2 SMNVEV (reference sequence). The CDR3 DNA is TGTGCCAGCAGTTTAAACTTTCTCTACAATGAGCAGTTCTTC. Protein product: CASSLNFLYNEQFF.

This chain joins TRBV18 and TRBJ1-4; possible D gene TRBD1, 6 bases. The CDR3 runs 15 residues. The V gene lost 5 bases and the J gene lost 6 bases, with 16 bases spanning the gap. Germline-derived CDR1 and CDR2 are KGHSH and LQKENI. CDR3 sequence reads: CASSVSRGSDEKLFF. The CDR3 coding sequence is TGTGCCAGCTCAGTTTCCAGGGGCTCGGATGAAAAACTGTTTTTT.

The chain is built from TRBV5-1 and TRBJ1-2; weak D call: TRBD1 (5 bases). The CDR3 sequence is 15 residues long. Germline V gene data show CDR1 as SGHRS and CDR2 as YFSETQ. The V end lost 5 bases, the J end lost 7 bases, and 21 bases lay between the germline ends. The CDR3 DNA sequence: TGCGCCAGCAGTGGGGCAGGGCTGGATTTGGGTGGCTACACCTTC. Residues: CASSGAGLDLGGYTF.

The sample holds one count of this clonotype. The CDR3 sequence: CASSPDRNKETQYF. The CDR3 region has the DNA TGTGCCAGCAGCCCCGACAGGAACAAAGAGACCCAGTACTTC. V is TRBV7-9 and J is TRBJ2-5, with D possibly TRBD1 on 6 matching bases. Trimming stripped 5 bases from V and 3 bases from J, with 13 bases between. The CDR3 extends over 14 amino acids. Germline-derived CDR1 and CDR2 are SEHNR and FQNEAQ (reference sequence). Drawing the rest from reference TRBV7-9 and TRBJ2-5, the complete variable domain is DTGVSQNPRHKITKRGQNVTFRCDPISEHNRLYWYRQTLGQGPEFLTYFQNEAQLEKSRLLSDRFSAERPKGSFSTLEIQRTEQGDSAMYLCASSPDRNKETQYFGPGTRLLVL.

The chain carries TRBV6-1 and TRBJ2-5; 8 bases line up with TRBD2. Unmatched junction bases numbered 6, after V lost 1 base and J lost 2 bases. The CDR3 contains 16 residues. The germline gives CDR1 MNHNS, CDR2 SASEGT. Here the CDR3 reads CASSEGVSGIQETQYF. CDR3 nucleotide sequence: TGTGCCAGCAGTGAAGGGGTTAGCGGGATTCAAGAGACCCAGTACTTC.

This clonotype came up a few times. V is TRBV20-1 and J is TRBJ2-7; no reliable D call. In germline, CDR1 is DFQATT, CDR2 SNEGSKA (reference sequence). The V end lost 0 bases, the J end lost 5 bases, and 17 bases lay between the germline ends. The CDR3 totals 15 residues. CDR3 DNA sequence: TGCAGTGCTAGAGACCCTTCGGGCCATGGTAACGAGCAGTACTTC. Translated: CSARDPSGHGNEQYF.

V usage is TRBV9 and J usage is TRBJ2-5; 11 bases align to TRBD2. The CDR3 loop spans 15 amino acids. CDR1 and CDR2 from the germline V gene are SGDLS and YYNGEE. V shed 5 bases, J shed 5 bases, and the junction held 8 bases outside the gene matches. The CDR3 sequence is CASSNSGRASETQYF. The CDR3 DNA reads TGTGCCAGCAGTAATAGCGGGAGGGCCTCGGAGACCCAGTACTTC.

The genes are TRBV28 and TRBJ2-1; 8 nucleotides line up with TRBD2. Losses at the gene ends were 6 bases for V and 10 bases for J; bases not matched to a gene: 5. Per germline, CDR1 MDHEN and CDR2 SYDVKM. The CDR3 totals 12 residues. The CDR3 is CASRAGGWEQFF. The CDR3 nucleotides read TGTGCCAGCAGGGCGGGGGGATGGGAGCAGTTCTTC.

V and J are TRBV6-2 or TRBV6-3 and TRBJ2-5; D remains ambiguous. The CDR3 runs to 16 residues. V was shortened by 6 bases and J by 5 bases, with 22 bases between the two germline ends. Germline-derived CDR1 and CDR2 are MNHEY and SVGEGT. The CDR3 nucleotides read TGTGCCAGCAGCCCGTTGGTTACACCAGGTCGGGAGACCCAGTACTTC. It specifies CASSPLVTPGRETQYF.

The chain couples TRBV29-1 to TRBJ2-5; no clear D. The CDR3 length is 13 residues. Between the trimmed V and J ends, which lost 6 bases and 3 bases, there was a span of 14 bases. The germline CDR1 and CDR2 sequences are SQVTM and ANQGSEA. The CDR3 loop reads CSVTGSYEETQYF. Written as DNA, the CDR3 is TGCAGCGTGACGGGCAGCTACGAAGAGACCCAGTACTTC.

This clonotype was counted between two and nine times. The chain links TRBV10-3 to TRBJ2-7, with D maybe TRBD1 (7 bases). This CDR3 has 14 residues. Germline loops: CDR1 ENHRY, CDR2 SYGVKD. V was trimmed by 6 bases and J by 2 bases, leaving 14 bases between them. DNA of the CDR3: TGTGCCATCAGGCCGGGGGACAGTGCCTACGAGCAGTACTTC. Its translation: CAIRPGDSAYEQYF.

The genes are TRBV29-1 and TRBJ2-1, with 8 bases aligning to TRBD2. CDR1 and CDR2 (germline): SQVTM, ANQGSEA. The J segment lost 2 bases and the V segment lost 6 bases, leaving 15 bases of the junction unmatched. The CDR3 loop spans 17 amino acids. The CDR3 coding sequence is TGCAGCGTCAGACGGGGGGGCATTACACGGGCCTACAATGAGCAGTTCTTC. Amino acid sequence: CSVRRGGITRAYNEQFF.

The chain recombines TRBV5-1 with TRBJ2-5; D not resolved. V lost 6 bases to trimming and J lost 5 bases, with 17 bases between them. Germline V gene lookup returns CDR1 SGHRS and CDR2 YFSETQ. This CDR3 has 14 residues. Here the CDR3 DNA reads TGCGCCAGCACCAAAGACCACGTGGTGGAGACCCAGTACTTC. Its translation is CASTKDHVVETQYF.

The CDR3 coding sequence is TGTGCCAGCAGCGTAAACAGGTTATCTGAAAAACTGTTTTTT. Translation gives CASSVNRLSEKLFF. The chain recombines TRBV9 with TRBJ1-4, with D maybe TRBD1 (5 bases). Germline CDR1 is SGDLS and CDR2 is YYNGEE. V lost 1 base, J lost 7 bases, and 11 bases lay in between. There are 14 residues in the CDR3.

CDR3 amino acids: CASSPRGLGTDTQYF. In DNA, the CDR3 is TGTGCCAGCAGTCCGCGGGGTCTGGGCACAGATACGCAGTATTTT. The chain is built from TRBV27 and TRBJ2-3; possible D gene TRBD2, 6 bases. Germline V lookup: CDR1 MNHEY, CDR2 SMNVEV (reference sequence). Trimming took 5 bases from V and 1 from J, leaving 13 bases between them. This CDR3 contains 15 residues.

The chain employs TRBV10-3 and TRBJ2-3; D is ambiguous. Trimming stripped 1 base from V and 4 bases from J, with 6 bases between. There are 13 residues in the CDR3. Per the germline V gene, CDR1 is ENHRY and CDR2 is SYGVKD. The CDR3 region is CAISELKSDTQYF. DNA for the CDR3: TGTGCCATCAGTGAGTTGAAGTCAGATACGCAGTATTTT.

The CDR3 nucleotides are TGTGCCAGCTCACCACCGGGATTCGGGACAGATACGCAGTATTTT. Its protein is CASSPPGFGTDTQYF. This sequence joins TRBV18 and TRBJ2-3; D gene uncertain. V was pared by 0 bases and J by 3 bases, with 10 bases between. The CDR3 extends over 15 amino acids. CDR1 KGHSH and CDR2 LQKENI come from the germline V gene.